This T cell receptor (beta chain) was observed in a study of shared clonotypes between healthy human individuals. CDR3 length: 15 amino acids. V was shortened by 6 bases and J by 5 bases, with 17 bases between the two germline ends. Per germline, CDR1 MDHEN and CDR2 SYDVKM. Profiled with immunoSEQ multiplex PCR; TCRdb holds only in-frame clones, not every one. The sample holds about a million clones, roughly 80% seen once. Sequenced sample: memory CD4+ T cells from PBMCs. As to subset: CD45RA-negative fraction. The chain employs TRBV28 and TRBJ2-1; the D is unclear. The receptor was derived from a man between 18 and 35 years old in good health. Some clones in this sample may be carry-over from other donors' samples. The CDR3 DNA is TGTGCCAGCAGGCCCCTAGTGCCCCTAAACAATGAGCAGTTCTTC. It is translated as CASRPLVPLNNEQFF.